Sequencing of this T cell receptor (beta chain) was carried out in a study of T cell repertoires in cytomegalovirus infection. Whole-study context: Peptides in the study included HLA-C-restricted and HLA-B-restricted CMV epitopes. Public signatures in TCR beta pointed to CMV infection and matching HLA type.

TCRdb independently ran MiXCR on the reads; one entry per CDR3 protein. The repertoire holds 300,000 to 400,000 distinct CDR3 sequences, with almost 30% as singletons. This clonotype was seen a handful of times. Its target is unknown. J gave up 7 bases and V 7 bases, and 11 bases lay outside the gene matches. The CDR3 length is 14 residues. The germline V gene has CDR1 MDHEN and CDR2 SYDVKM. The sequence derives from a human donor in good health (CMV status not recorded). Some clones in this sample may be carry-over from other donors' samples. Here the sequenced sample was cultured PBMCs, taken from culture after CMV antigen stimulation. The chain couples TRBV28 to TRBJ1-1; TRBD1 matches at 8 bases. The CDR3 coding sequence is TGTGCCAGCATTCCGGACAGGGTGGAATTTGAAGCTTTCTTT. Its protein product is CASIPDRVEFEAFF.